The present entry profiles one TCR beta chain with its context. As the CDR3 is not closed by the conserved phenylalanine or tryptophan, this likely results from a read error. This specimen comes from a study of tumor-infiltrating lymphocytes in primary liver carcinoma. TCR beta cDNA was made from 450 to 500 ng total RNA with a constant-region primer. Three-round nested multiplex PCR performed with slightly modified ARM-PCR produced the TCR beta libraries. The two initial PCR rounds, approximately 10 cycles each, used TRBV1-TRBV30 forward and C-beta reverse primers. A single record per CDR3 protein comes from TCRdb applying MiXCR to the multiplex PCR reads. This table has about 35,000 distinct CDR3 sequences, roughly 74% appearing once. This CDR3 contains 15 residues. The germline V gene encodes CDR1 MDHEN and CDR2 SYDVKM. Trimming removed 5 bases at V and 6 bases at J, with 20 bases between. The roughly 19-32 mg bulk tissue piece was not sorted before simultaneous RNA and DNA extraction. Sampling was performed at five separate regions of each tumor.

The genes are TRBV28 and TRBJ2-7; D unresolved. The sample consisted of liver tumor tissue from sampling region 4. The subset: tumor region T4, right-lateral pole. The TCR was taken from a man between 40 and 49 years old with primary liver carcinoma and hepatitis B virus infection. CDR3 sequence (DNA): TGTGCCAGCAGTCCGCTCCGATACGCTGGCAGCGAGCAGTACCTC. Protein product: CASSPLRYAGSEQYL.